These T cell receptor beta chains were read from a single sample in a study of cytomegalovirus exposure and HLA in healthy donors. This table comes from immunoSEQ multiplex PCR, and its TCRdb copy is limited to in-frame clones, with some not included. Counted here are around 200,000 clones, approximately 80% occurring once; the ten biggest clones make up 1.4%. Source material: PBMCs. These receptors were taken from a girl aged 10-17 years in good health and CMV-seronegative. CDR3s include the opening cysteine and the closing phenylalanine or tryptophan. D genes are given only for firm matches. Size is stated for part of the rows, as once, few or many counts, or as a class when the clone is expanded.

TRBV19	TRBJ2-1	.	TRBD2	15	CASTLAGGPVYEQFF	TGTGCCAGTACTCTTGCGGGAGGGCCAGTTTATGAGCAGTTCTTC
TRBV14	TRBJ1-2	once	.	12	CASSQTGRGYTF	TGTGCCAGCAGCCAGACAGGTCGAGGCTACACCTTC
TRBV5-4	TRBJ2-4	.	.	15	CASSFDRRGMGLEYF	TGTGCCAGCAGCTTCGACCGGCGGGGAATGGGGCTGGAGTACTTC
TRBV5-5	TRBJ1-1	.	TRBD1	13	CASSPWTGAEAFF	TGTGCCAGCAGCCCCTGGACAGGGGCTGAAGCTTTCTTT
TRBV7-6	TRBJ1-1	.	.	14	CASTPQYTGTEAFF	TGTGCCAGCACCCCGCAGTACACGGGCACTGAAGCTTTCTTT
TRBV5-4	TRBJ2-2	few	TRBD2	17	CASSFPLAGANTGELFF	TGTGCCAGCAGCTTTCCCCTAGCGGGGGCGAACACCGGGGAGCTGTTTTTT
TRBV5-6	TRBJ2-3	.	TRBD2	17	CASSLAGREGVVDTQYF	TGTGCCAGCAGCTTGGCCGGGAGGGAGGGAGTAGTAGATACGCAGTATTTT
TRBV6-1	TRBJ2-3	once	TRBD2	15	CASRELAGDTDTQYF	TGTGCCAGTAGAGAACTAGCGGGAGACACAGATACGCAGTATTTT
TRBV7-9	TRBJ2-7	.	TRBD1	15	CASSSRQGMGTEQYF	TGTGCCAGCAGCTCTCGACAGGGGATGGGGACGGAGCAGTACTTC
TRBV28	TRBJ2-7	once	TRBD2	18	CASSQSAAGLAWSYEQYF	TGTGCCAGCAGTCAAAGTGCGGCCGGACTAGCTTGGTCCTACGAGCAGTACTTC
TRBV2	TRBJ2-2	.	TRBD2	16	CASSERAGVGAGELFF	TGTGCCAGCAGTGAAAGGGCGGGAGTTGGGGCCGGGGAGCTGTTTTTT
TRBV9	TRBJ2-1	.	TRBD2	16	CASSVYAGDPYNEQFF	TGTGCCAGCAGCGTATATGCGGGAGACCCCTACAATGAGCAGTTCTTC